The 16 T cell receptor beta chains in this list originate from one sample, sequenced in a study of blood T cell repertoires in COVID-19. Method: immunoSEQ multiplex PCR; TCRdb's copy keeps in-frame clones and lacks some. The table includes around 26,000 clones, 85% to 90% detected once. The sample taken for sequencing was peripheral blood. Receptors were obtained from a man between 65 and 79 years old with active COVID-19.

The chain carries TRBV3-1 (or the pseudogene TRBV3-2) and TRBJ2-3, with TRBD1 matching over 8 bases. CDR1 LGHDT and CDR2 YNNKEL come from the germline V gene (reference sequence). This CDR3 is built from 14 residues. The V segment lost 4 bases and the J segment 4 bases; nucleotides outside the gene matches: 4. CDR3 protein: CASSRQGSADTQYF. The CDR3 bases are TGTGCCAGCAGCCGACAGGGGAGCGCAGATACGCAGTATTTT.

The rearrangement uses TRBV2 and TRBJ2-3; D perhaps matches TRBD2 (5 bases). Looked up from germline, CDR1 is SNHLY and CDR2 is FYNNEI. Trimming took 8 bases from V and 5 from J, leaving 8 bases between them. The length of the CDR3 is 11 residues. CDR3 in amino acids: CASSREDTQYF. The CDR3 region has the DNA TGTGCCAGCTCCCGGGAAGATACGCAGTATTTT.

The chain employs TRBV10-3 and TRBJ2-3, with TRBD2 identical over 10 bases. Germline V lookup: CDR1 ENHRY, CDR2 SYGVKD. This CDR3 is built from 13 residues. V shed 7 bases, J shed 3 bases, and the junction held 1 base outside the gene matches. The CDR3 DNA is TGTGCCATCACTAGCGGGGGTACAGATACGCAGTATTTT. Translating it yields CAITSGGTDTQYF.

In its sample, this clone was seen once. The chain links TRBV6-5 to TRBJ2-5, with 9 bases aligning to TRBD1. Germline CDR1 is MNHEY and CDR2 is SVGAGI. J gave up 4 bases and V 0 bases, and 6 bases lay outside the gene matches. The CDR3 covers 16 residues. The CDR3 DNA reads as TGTGCCAGCAGTTACTCTGGGACAGGGTTTTCAGAGACCCAGTACTTC. This translates into CASSYSGTGFSETQYF.

By sample share, this clone is medium-sized. The rearrangement joins TRBV7-6 to TRBJ2-7; 7 nucleotides match TRBD2. Trimming cost V 5 bases and J 0 bases; bases outside gene matches: 4. The CDR3 contains 14 residues. Looked up from germline, CDR1 is SGHVS and CDR2 is FNYEAQ. CDR3 nucleotide sequence: TGTGCCAGCAGCCCCAGGGAGGGCTCCTACGAGCAGTACTTC. Amino acid sequence: CASSPREGSYEQYF.

The genes are TRBV7-9 and TRBJ2-5, with D unclear. In germline, CDR1 is SEHNR, CDR2 FQNEAQ (reference sequence). The CDR3 totals 14 residues. V was trimmed by 1 base and J by 1 base, leaving 7 bases between them. CDR3 nucleotide sequence: TGTGCCAGCAGCTTAGGGGCAGCCCAAGAGACCCAGTACTTC. Translation: CASSLGAAQETQYF.

The CDR3 here is CASSVEETQYF. The CDR3, as DNA: TGTGCCAGCAGCGTAGAAGAGACGCAGTATTTT. V and J are TRBV9 and TRBJ2-3; no definite D call. Looked up from germline, CDR1 is SGDLS and CDR2 is YYNGEE. This CDR3 has 11 residues. The V end lost 0 bases, the J end lost 9 bases, and 5 bases lay between the germline ends.

This clone was counted a single time. The chain links TRBV5-1 to TRBJ2-3, with D possibly TRBD1 on 6 matching bases. CDR1 and CDR2 (germline): SGHRS, YFSETQ. V was pared by 4 bases and J by 4 bases, with 10 bases between. This CDR3 is built from 13 residues. The CDR3 DNA sequence: TGCGCCAGCAGCACTCACAGGGCAGATACGCAGTATTTT. This codes for CASSTHRADTQYF.

V usage is TRBV5-5 and J usage is TRBJ2-5; a possible D gene is TRBD2 (6 bases). Per the germline V gene, CDR1 is SGHKS and CDR2 is YYEKEE (reference sequence). Trimming took off 2 bases at V and 3 bases at J, with 8 bases between the two ends. The CDR3 loop spans 13 amino acids. CDR3: CASSLGGEETQYF. The CDR3 nucleotides are TGTGCCAGCAGCTTAGGAGGGGAAGAGACCCAGTACTTC.

J is TRBJ2-5 and V is TRBV10-3, with 8 bases aligning to TRBD1. With V trimmed by 5 bases and J by 3 bases, 2 bases remained unmatched. CDR3 size: 13 residues. CDR1 is ENHRY, CDR2 SYGVKD, per germline. CDR3 nucleotides: TGTGCCATCAGTCTGACAGGGGAAGAGACCCAGTACTTC. Its protein is CAISLTGEETQYF.

This chain links TRBV4-1 with TRBJ2-7, with unresolved D. The CDR3 consists of 14 residues. Germline V gives CDR1 MGHRA, CDR2 YSYEKL. Deletions cut 7 bases from V and 4 bases from J, with 17 bases between. The CDR3 DNA reads TGCGCCAGCACAGTTGGGTTGCCAGGATACGAGCAGTACTTC. Encoded protein: CASTVGLPGYEQYF.

The V and J genes are TRBV30 and TRBJ1-1; 11 positions match TRBD1. The CDR3 loop spans 18 amino acids. CDR1 and CDR2 from the germline V gene are GTSNPN and SVGIG (reference sequence). The trim removed 1 base at V and 4 bases at J, leaving 14 bases unmatched. In DNA form, the CDR3 reads TGTGCCTGGAGTGGGACAGGGGGCGCGAGTGTCGACGTCACTGAAGCTTTCTTT. It codes for CAWSGTGGASVDVTEAFF.

The gene calls are TRBV9 and TRBJ1-1; weak D call: TRBD1 (6 bases). The CDR3 covers 14 residues. Per germline, CDR1 SGDLS and CDR2 YYNGEE. V was trimmed by 4 bases and J by 4 bases, leaving 14 bases between them. CDR3 nucleotide sequence: TGTGCCAGCAGCCTCGGACAGTCCTCCACTGAAGCTTTCTTT. This encodes CASSLGQSSTEAFF.

The CDR3 DNA is TGTGCCACCCAGGGGACGAGCTCCTACGAGCAGTACTTC. Its protein is CATQGTSSYEQYF. The J gene is TRBJ2-7, the V gene TRBV10-3, with D maybe TRBD1 (6 bases). The V gene's germline CDR1 is ENHRY and CDR2 SYGVKD. Trimming removed 10 bases from V and 0 bases from J, with 13 bases in between. This CDR3 is built from 13 residues.

This clone was observed a handful of times. The rearrangement joins TRBV7-9 to TRBJ1-4; tentatively, D is TRBD1 (5 bases). V lost 9 bases and J lost 6, with 20 bases in between. This CDR3 comprises 15 residues. CDR1 SEHNR and CDR2 FQNEAQ come from the germline V gene (reference sequence). CDR3 amino acids: CASQRGTSPYEKLFF. The CDR3 nucleotides are TGTGCCAGTCAAAGGGGTACATCTCCCTATGAAAAACTGTTTTTT.

This clone was seen a handful of times. The V call is TRBV14, the J call TRBJ1-6; possible D gene TRBD1, 6 bases. The V end was cut by 6 bases, the J end by 3 bases, with 9 bases between. Per germline, CDR1 SGHDN and CDR2 FVKESK. The CDR3 spans 14 residues. The CDR3 bases are TGTGCCAGCAGTAACAGGGTCTATAATTCACCCCTCCACTTT. It encodes CASSNRVYNSPLHF.